One sample yielded the 6 T cell receptor beta chains listed below, sequenced in a study of cytomegalovirus exposure and HLA in healthy donors. The study ran its PCR with 60 Vbeta and 13 Jbeta primers. The method was immunoSEQ multiplex PCR; TCRdb's version includes in-frame clones alone and lacks a portion of them. Of about 78,000 clones in the sample, over 70% are singletons; the top ten hold roughly a quarter. The source material was PBMCs. The receptor source for this set is a woman between 45 and 65 years old in good health and CMV-seropositive.

The chain links TRBV6-5 to TRBJ1-5; D is possibly TRBD1 (6 bases). The CDR3 runs 15 residues. CDR1 is MNHEY, CDR2 SVGAGI, per germline. The ends were cut back, 6 bases at V and 0 bases at J, with 12 bases in the middle. The CDR3 region has the DNA TGTGCCAGCAGCCGAGGACAGAGTAGCAATCAGCCCCAGCATTTT. Translated: CASSRGQSSNQPQHF.

A single count supports this clone. V gene TRBV18 combines with J gene TRBJ2-5, with D hard to call. The CDR3 is 14 amino acids. Germline values: CDR1 KGHSH, CDR2 LQKENI. Between the trimmed V and J ends, which lost 2 bases and 1 base, there was a span of 8 bases. The CDR3 DNA follows: TGTGCCAGCTCACCATCAGGTTCCCAAGAGACCCAGTACTTC. It translates to CASSPSGSQETQYF.

The chain links TRBV9 to TRBJ1-1; 8 positions agree with TRBD1. The CDR3 has 15 amino acids. Trimming removed 4 bases from V and 5 bases from J; junction bases left unmatched: 10. Germline V gene data show CDR1 as SGDLS and CDR2 as YYNGEE. The DNA of the CDR3 is TGTGCCAGCAGCTCCCAGGGGGCTGGTAGGACTGAAGCTTTCTTT. Encoded protein: CASSSQGAGRTEAFF.

This rearrangement joins TRBV4-1 to TRBJ1-5; TRBD1 aligns across 8 bases. J gave up 2 bases and V 0 bases, and 6 bases lay outside the gene matches. From germline, CDR1 is MGHRA and CDR2 YSYEKL. This CDR3 is 17 amino acids long. The CDR3 loop is CASSQDPMGQGNQPQHF. For the CDR3, the DNA is TGCGCCAGCAGCCAAGATCCTATGGGACAGGGCAATCAGCCCCAGCATTTT.

V gene TRBV30 combines with J gene TRBJ2-5; D may be TRBD2 (7 bases). V was trimmed by 0 bases and J by 4 bases, leaving 12 bases between them. This CDR3 comprises 14 residues. Germline V gene data show CDR1 as GTSNPN and CDR2 as SVGIG (reference sequence). The CDR3 loop reads CAWSVPGGIETQYF. CDR3 nucleotide sequence: TGTGCCTGGAGTGTACCGGGGGGCATAGAGACCCAGTACTTC. The full variable domain, its missing parts supplied by reference TRBV30 and TRBJ2-5, is SQTIHQWPATLVQPVGSPLSLECTVEGTSNPNLYWYRQAAGRGLQLLFYSVGIGQISSEVPQNLSASRPQDRQFILSSKKLLLSDSGFYLCAWSVPGGIETQYFGPGTRLLVL.

The chain uses TRBV5-4 and TRBJ2-5; 10 bases map to TRBD2. After removal of 6 bases from V and 4 bases from J, the junction contained 6 bases not matched to a gene. Germline V gene lookup returns CDR1 SGHNT and CDR2 YYREEE (reference sequence). There are 14 residues in the CDR3. The CDR3 region is CASTAGGGLETQYF. The CDR3 coding sequence is TGTGCCAGCACAGCGGGAGGGGGGTTAGAGACCCAGTACTTC.